This TCR beta chain was observed in a study of shared clonotypes between healthy human individuals. General study results and limits: The study found about 5% of naive CD4 clonotypes shared across several donors.

In the case of this clone: The antigen is not known.

Repertoires were generated with immunoSEQ multiplex PCR, while TCRdb's copy carries only in-frame clones and drops some. The data hold millions of clones, with roughly 95% observed a single time. The receptor was isolated from a man between 18 and 29 years old in good health. The source material was naive CD4+ T cells sorted from blood. Described subset: CD45RA+ positively selected.

The chain's CDR3 is CAWSPQGPISYEQYF. In nucleotides, the CDR3 is TGTGCCTGGAGCCCCCAGGGGCCCATCTCCTACGAGCAGTACTTC. The chain combines TRBV30 with TRBJ2-7; D is possibly TRBD1 (6 bases). CDR1 GTSNPN and CDR2 SVGIG come from the germline V gene (reference sequence). The CDR3 runs to 15 residues. V was trimmed by 3 bases and J by 0 bases, leaving 15 bases between them.